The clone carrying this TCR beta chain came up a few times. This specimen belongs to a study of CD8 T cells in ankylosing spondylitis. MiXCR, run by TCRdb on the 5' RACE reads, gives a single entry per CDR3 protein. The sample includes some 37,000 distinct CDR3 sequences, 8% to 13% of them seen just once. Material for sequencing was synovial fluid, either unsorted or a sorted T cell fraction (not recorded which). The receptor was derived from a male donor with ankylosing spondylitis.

The CDR3 reads CASSLGRRVNQPQHF. The CDR3 DNA reads TGTGCCAGCAGCTTGGGGCGCCGGGTCAATCAGCCCCAGCATTTT. This chain links TRBV5-6 with TRBJ1-5, with D hard to call. CDR3 length: 15 residues. Germline CDR1 and CDR2: SGHDT and YYEEEE. With 0 bases removed from V and 3 bases from J, the gap between germline ends came to 10 bases.